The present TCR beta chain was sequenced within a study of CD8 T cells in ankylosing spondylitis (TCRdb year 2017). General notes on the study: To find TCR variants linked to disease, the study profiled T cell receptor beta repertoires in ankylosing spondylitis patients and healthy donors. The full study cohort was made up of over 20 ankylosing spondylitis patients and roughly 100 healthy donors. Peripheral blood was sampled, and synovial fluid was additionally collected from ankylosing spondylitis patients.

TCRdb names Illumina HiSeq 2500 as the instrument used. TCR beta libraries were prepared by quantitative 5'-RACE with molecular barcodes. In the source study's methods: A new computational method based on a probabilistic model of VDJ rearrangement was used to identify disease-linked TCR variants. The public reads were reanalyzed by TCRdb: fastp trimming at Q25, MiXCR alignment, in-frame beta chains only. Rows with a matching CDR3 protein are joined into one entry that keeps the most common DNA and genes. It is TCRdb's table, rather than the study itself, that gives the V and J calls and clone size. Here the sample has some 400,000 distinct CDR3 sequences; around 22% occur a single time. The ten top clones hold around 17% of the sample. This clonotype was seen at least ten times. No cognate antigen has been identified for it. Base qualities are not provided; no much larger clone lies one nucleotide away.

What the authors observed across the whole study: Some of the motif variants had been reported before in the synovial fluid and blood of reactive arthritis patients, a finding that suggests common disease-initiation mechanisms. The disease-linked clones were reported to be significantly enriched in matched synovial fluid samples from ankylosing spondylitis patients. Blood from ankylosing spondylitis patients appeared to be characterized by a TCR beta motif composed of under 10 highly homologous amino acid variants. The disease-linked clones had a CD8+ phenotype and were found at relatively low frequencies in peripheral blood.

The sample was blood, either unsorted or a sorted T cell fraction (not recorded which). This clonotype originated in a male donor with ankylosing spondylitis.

The DNA is as follows: TGTGCCAGCAGTTTACAGAGTAAGAACACTGAAGCTTTCTTT. Translated, it gives CASSLQSKNTEAFF. The V gene is TRBV12-3 or TRBV12-4 and the J gene is TRBJ1-1; too little of a D gene remains to name it. V gives up 2 bases and J gives up 1 base, and the segment between their germline ends measures 8 bases. From cysteine to phenylalanine, the CDR3 is 14 amino acids long. CDR3 DNA only is kept here, 42 bases in frame from base 1.